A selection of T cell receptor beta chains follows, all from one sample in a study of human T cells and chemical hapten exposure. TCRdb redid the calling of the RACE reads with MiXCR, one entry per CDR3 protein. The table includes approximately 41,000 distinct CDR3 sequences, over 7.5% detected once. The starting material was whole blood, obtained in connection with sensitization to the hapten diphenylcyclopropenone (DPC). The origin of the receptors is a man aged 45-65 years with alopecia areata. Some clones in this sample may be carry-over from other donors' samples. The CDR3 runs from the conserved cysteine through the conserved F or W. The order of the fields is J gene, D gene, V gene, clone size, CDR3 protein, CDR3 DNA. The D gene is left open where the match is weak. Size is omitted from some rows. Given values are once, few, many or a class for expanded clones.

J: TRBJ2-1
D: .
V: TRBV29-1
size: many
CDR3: CSFRATLYNEQFF
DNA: TGCAGCTTCCGGGCCACCTTATACAATGAGCAGTTCTTC

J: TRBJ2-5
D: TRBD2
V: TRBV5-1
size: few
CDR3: CASSSSAGVGETQYF
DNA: TGCGCCAGCAGCTCCTCTGCGGGAGTCGGAGAGACCCAGTACTTC

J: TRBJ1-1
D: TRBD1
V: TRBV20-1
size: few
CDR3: CSAKDRGRFTEAFF
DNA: TGCAGTGCGAAGGACAGGGGGCGTTTCACTGAAGCTTTCTTT

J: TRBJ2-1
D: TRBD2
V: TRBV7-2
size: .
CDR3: CASSFRLAYNEQFF
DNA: TGTGCCAGCAGCTTCCGACTAGCTTACAATGAGCAGTTCTTC

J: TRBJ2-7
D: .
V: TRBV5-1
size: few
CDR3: CASSRLVEGSEQYF
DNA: TGCGCCAGCAGCCGACTAGTGGAGGGCTCCGAGCAGTACTTC

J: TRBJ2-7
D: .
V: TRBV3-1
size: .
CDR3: CASSQTDREQYF
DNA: TGTGCCAGCAGCCAAACCGATCGCGAGCAGTACTTC

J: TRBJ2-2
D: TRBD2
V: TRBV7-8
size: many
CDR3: CASSLVVSGSFGTGELFF
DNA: TGTGCCAGCAGCTTAGTAGTTAGCGGGAGTTTTGGCACCGGGGAGCTGTTTTTT

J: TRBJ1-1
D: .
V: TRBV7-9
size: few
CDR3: CASSSRMNTEAFF
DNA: TGTGCCAGCAGCTCGCGAATGAACACTGAAGCTTTCTTT

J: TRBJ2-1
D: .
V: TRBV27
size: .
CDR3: CASSLFASGRAYNEQFF
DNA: TGTGCCAGCAGTTTATTCGCGTCAGGGCGGGCCTACAATGAGCAGTTCTTC

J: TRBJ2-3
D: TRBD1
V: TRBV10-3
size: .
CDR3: CAIRGDRGGTDTQYF
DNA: TGTGCCATCAGAGGAGACAGGGGTGGGACAGATACGCAGTATTTT

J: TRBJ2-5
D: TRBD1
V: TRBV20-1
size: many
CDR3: CSVAVPRTGEETQYF
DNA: TGCAGTGTAGCAGTCCCACGGACAGGGGAAGAGACCCAGTACTTC

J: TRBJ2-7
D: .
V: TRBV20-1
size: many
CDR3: CSARVSLSYEQYF
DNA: TGCAGTGCTAGAGTTTCACTATCCTACGAGCAGTACTTC

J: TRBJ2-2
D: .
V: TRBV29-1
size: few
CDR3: CSVTQGKRTPGSCFF
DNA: .

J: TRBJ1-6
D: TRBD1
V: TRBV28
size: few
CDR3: CASSGNRGLGSPLHF
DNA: TGTGCCAGCAGTGGAAACAGGGGACTTGGATCACCCCTCCACTTT

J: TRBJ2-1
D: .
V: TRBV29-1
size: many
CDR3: CSVDSTAGNEQFF
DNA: TGCAGCGTTGACTCGACCGCAGGAAATGAGCAGTTCTTC

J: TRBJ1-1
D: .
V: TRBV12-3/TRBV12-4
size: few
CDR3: CASSFSSRGITEAFF
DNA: TGTGCCAGCAGTTTCTCGTCCCGGGGTATTACTGAAGCTTTCTTT

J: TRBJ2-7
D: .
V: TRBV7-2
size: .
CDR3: CASSLVGSLSSYEQYF
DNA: TGTGCCAGCAGCTTAGTCGGCAGCCTGAGCTCCTACGAGCAGTACTTC

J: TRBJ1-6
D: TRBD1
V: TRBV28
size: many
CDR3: CASTSGQPNSPLHF
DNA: TGTGCCAGCACTTCGGGACAGCCGAATTCACCCCTCCACTTT

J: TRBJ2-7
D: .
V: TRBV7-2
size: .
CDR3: CASSRSGSAYEQYF
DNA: TGTGCCAGCAGCCGCTCAGGGTCCGCCTACGAGCAGTACTTC

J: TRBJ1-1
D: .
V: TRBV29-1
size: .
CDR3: CSVYPNTEAFF
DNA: TGCAGCGTTTATCCGAACACTGAAGCTTTCTTT

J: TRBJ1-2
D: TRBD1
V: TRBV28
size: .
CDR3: CASSLPGTAYGYTF
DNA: TGTGCCAGCAGTTTACCCGGGACAGCCTATGGCTACACCTTC

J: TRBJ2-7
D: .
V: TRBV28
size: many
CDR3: CASSLQGFLYEQYF
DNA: TGTGCCAGCAGTTTACAGGGGTTTCTCTACGAGCAGTACTTC

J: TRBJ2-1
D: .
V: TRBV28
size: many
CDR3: CASRTTRVHNEQFF
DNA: TGTGCCAGCAGGACGACTAGGGTGCACAATGAGCAGTTCTTC

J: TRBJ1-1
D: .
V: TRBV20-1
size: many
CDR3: CSARRDTNTEAFF
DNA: TGCAGTGCACGCCGGGACACTAACACTGAAGCTTTCTTT

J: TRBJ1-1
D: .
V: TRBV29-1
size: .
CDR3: CSARLPQDTEAFF
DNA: TGCAGCGCTCGCCTCCCCCAGGACACTGAAGCTTTCTTT

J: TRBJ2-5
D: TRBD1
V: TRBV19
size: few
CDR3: CASSLDRGETQYF
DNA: TGTGCCAGTAGCCTTGACAGGGGTGAGACCCAGTACTTC

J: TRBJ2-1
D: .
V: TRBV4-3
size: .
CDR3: CASSLYTANEQFF
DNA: TGCGCCAGCAGCCTCTATACCGCCAATGAGCAGTTCTTC

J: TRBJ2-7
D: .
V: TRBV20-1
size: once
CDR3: CSARDTSGFISYEQYF
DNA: TGCAGTGCTAGAGATACCAGCGGGTTTATCTCCTACGAGCAGTACTTC

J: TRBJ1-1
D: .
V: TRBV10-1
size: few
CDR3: CASRDLGGKTFF
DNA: TGCGCCAGCAGGGATTTAGGTGGAAAGACTTTCTTT

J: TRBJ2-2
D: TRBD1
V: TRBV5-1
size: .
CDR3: CASSLRQGATAGELFF
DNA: TGCGCCAGCAGCTTGAGACAGGGGGCTACTGCCGGGGAGCTGTTTTTT

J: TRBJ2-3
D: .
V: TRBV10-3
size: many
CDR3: CACRDGGITDTQYF
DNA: TGTGCCTGCAGGGACGGTGGAATCACAGATACGCAGTATTTT

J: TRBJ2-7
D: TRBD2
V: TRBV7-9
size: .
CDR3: CASSQLPRLAGGGEQYF
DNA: TGTGCCAGCAGCCAACTCCCCCGGCTAGCGGGAGGGGGCGAGCAGTACTTC

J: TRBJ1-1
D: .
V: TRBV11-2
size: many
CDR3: CASSLDLGAEAFF
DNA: TGTGCCAGCAGCTTAGATCTGGGCGCTGAAGCTTTCTTT

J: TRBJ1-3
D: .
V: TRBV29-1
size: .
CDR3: CSVERGNTIYF
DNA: TGCAGCGTTGAGCGGGGAAACACCATATATTTT

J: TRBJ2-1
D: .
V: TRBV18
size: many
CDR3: CASSPENNEQFF
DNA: TGTGCCAGCTCACCAGAAAACAATGAGCAGTTCTTC

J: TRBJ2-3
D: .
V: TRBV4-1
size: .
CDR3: CASSQVLLGGTDTQYF
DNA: TGCGCCAGCAGCCAAGTCCTTCTAGGGGGCACAGATACGCAGTATTTT

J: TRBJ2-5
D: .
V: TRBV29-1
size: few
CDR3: CSSDDSKETQYF
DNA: TGCAGCTCCGACGACAGCAAAGAGACCCAGTACTTC

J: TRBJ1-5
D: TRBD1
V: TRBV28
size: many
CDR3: CASSSQGDRVRNQPQHF
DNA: TGTGCCAGCAGTTCCCAGGGGGACAGGGTCCGGAATCAGCCCCAGCATTTT

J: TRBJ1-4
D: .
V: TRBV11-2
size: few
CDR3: CATHQGSTNEKLFF
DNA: TGTGCCACTCACCAGGGGTCGACTAATGAAAAACTGTTTTTT

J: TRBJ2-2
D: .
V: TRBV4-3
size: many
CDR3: CASSQDRAGYTGELFF
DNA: TGCGCCAGCAGCCAAGATAGGGCAGGGTACACCGGGGAGCTGTTTTTT

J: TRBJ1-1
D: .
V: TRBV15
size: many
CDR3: CATGRTVETNTEAFF
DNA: TGTGCCACCGGTCGGACAGTTGAAACGAACACTGAAGCTTTCTTT

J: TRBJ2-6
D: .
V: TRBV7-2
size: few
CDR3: CASSEQVAGANVLTF
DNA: TGTGCCAGCAGCGAACAGGTCGCCGGGGCCAACGTCCTGACTTTC

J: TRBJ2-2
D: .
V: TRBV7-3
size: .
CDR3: CASSRGPTNTGELFF
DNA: TGTGCCAGCAGCCGGGGACCCACGAACACCGGGGAGCTGTTTTTT

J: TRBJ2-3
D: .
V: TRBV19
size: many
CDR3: CASSKGDTQYF
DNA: TGTGCCAGTAGTAAGGGAGATACGCAGTATTTT

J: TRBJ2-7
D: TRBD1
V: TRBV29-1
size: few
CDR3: CSGRTGGGGEQYF
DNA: TGCAGCGGGCGGACAGGGGGAGGGGGCGAGCAGTACTTC

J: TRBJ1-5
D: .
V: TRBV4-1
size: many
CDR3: CASSQDGQGNQPQHF
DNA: TGCGCCAGCAGCCAAGATGGCCAGGGCAATCAGCCCCAGCATTTT

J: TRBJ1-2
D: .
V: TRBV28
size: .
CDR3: CASSFPGGDNKGYTF
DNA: TGTGCCAGCAGTTTTCCCGGCGGGGACAATAAAGGCTACACCTTC

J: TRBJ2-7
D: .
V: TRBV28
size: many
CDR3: CASSSTPYEQYF
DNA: TGTGCCAGCAGTTCGACCCCCTACGAGCAGTACTTC

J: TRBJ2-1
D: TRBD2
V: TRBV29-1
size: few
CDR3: CSVEEGAGGRNEQFF
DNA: TGCAGCGTTGAAGAGGGAGCGGGAGGGAGGAATGAGCAGTTCTTC

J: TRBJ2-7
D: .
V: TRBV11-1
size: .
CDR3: CASTPNLGVNEQYF
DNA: TGTGCCAGCACTCCGAACCTGGGAGTCAACGAGCAGTACTTC

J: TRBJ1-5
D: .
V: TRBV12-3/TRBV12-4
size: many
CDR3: CASSIRQGNQPQHF
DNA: TGTGCCAGCAGTATCCGACAGGGCAATCAGCCCCAGCATTTT